This entry lists 22 T cell receptor beta chains sequenced from one sample in a study of cytomegalovirus exposure and HLA in healthy donors. Libraries were prepared by immunoSEQ multiplex PCR; TCRdb keeps only in-frame clonotypes and omits some of them. The data hold about 150,000 clones, with approximately 80% observed a single time. Sequenced material: PBMCs. Source of these receptors: a man aged 25 to 40 in good health and CMV-seropositive.

The rearrangement uses TRBV5-1 and TRBJ1-2; D might be TRBD1 (6 bases). V was shortened by 0 bases and J by 8 bases, with 23 bases between the two germline ends. This CDR3 comprises 17 residues. CDR1 SGHRS and CDR2 YFSETQ come from the germline V gene. DNA for the CDR3: TGCGCCAGCAGCTTGGAGGGCGTCAGGGGCCCCCTGGGGGGCTACACCTTC. Encoded protein: CASSLEGVRGPLGGYTF.

This clone was observed once. The rearrangement uses TRBV7-9 and TRBJ2-5; D might be TRBD1 (6 bases). The CDR3 sequence is 15 residues long. Germline V gene lookup returns CDR1 SEHNR and CDR2 FQNEAQ (reference sequence). V lost 5 bases and J 3 bases, leaving 16 bases between the germline ends. Written as DNA, the CDR3 is TGTGCCAGCAGCCAAATCATGGGGGCGGAAGAGACCCAGTACTTC. Residues: CASSQIMGAEETQYF. The whole variable domain, remainder taken from reference TRBV7-9 and TRBJ2-5, is DTGVSQNPRHKITKRGQNVTFRCDPISEHNRLYWYRQTLGQGPEFLTYFQNEAQLEKSRLLSDRFSAERPKGSFSTLEIQRTEQGDSAMYLCASSQIMGAEETQYFGPGTRLLVL.

The rearrangement links TRBV19 to TRBJ1-4; 9 bases are shared with TRBD1. V lost 6 bases to trimming and J lost 8 bases; unmatched junction nucleotides: 7. The CDR3 runs 14 residues. CDR1 is LNHDA, CDR2 SQIVND, per germline (reference sequence). CDR3: CASRPGQGGEKLFF. The CDR3 nucleotides read TGTGCCAGTAGACCGGGACAGGGAGGGGAAAAACTGTTTTTT.

Only one count was recorded for this clone. The chain carries TRBV9 and TRBJ2-5, with 9 bases matching TRBD2. V lost 7 bases to trimming and J lost 4 bases; unmatched junction nucleotides: 5. Germline CDR1 is SGDLS and CDR2 is YYNGEE. This CDR3 region has 13 residues. CDR3: CASGGLALETQYF. CDR3 bases: TGTGCCAGCGGGGGACTAGCTTTAGAGACCCAGTACTTC.

This clone was seen repeatedly, ten times or more. The rearrangement joins TRBV10-2 to TRBJ2-2; 9 bases align to TRBD2. The CDR3 runs 18 residues. Germline CDR1 WSHSY, CDR2 SAAADI. The V segment lost 6 bases and the J segment 0 bases; nucleotides outside the gene matches: 11. CDR3 in DNA: TGCGCCAGCAGAGGAGGGGGGCGGGGGGGGACGAACACCGGGGAGCTGTTTTTT. It yields the protein CASRGGGRGGTNTGELFF.

The chain couples TRBV18 to TRBJ2-3; 9 bases fit TRBD1. CDR3 size: 15 residues. Per germline, CDR1 KGHSH and CDR2 LQKENI. V trimming: 5 bases; J trimming: 6 bases; junction bases outside the gene matches: 9. Written as DNA, the CDR3 is TGTGCCAGCTCAGACTCGGACAGGGGAAGCGATACGCAGTATTTT. Encoded protein: CASSDSDRGSDTQYF.

This chain links TRBV7-2 with TRBJ2-7, with TRBD2 identical over 9 bases. V shed 3 bases, J shed 7 bases, and the junction held 13 bases outside the gene matches. Per germline, CDR1 SGHTA and CDR2 FQGNSA. The CDR3 loop spans 16 amino acids. CDR3: CASSLWVAGVRGEQYF. CDR3 sequence (DNA): TGTGCCAGCAGCTTGTGGGTAGCGGGGGTCCGCGGAGAGCAGTACTTC.

Only a few counts were recorded for this clone. The rearrangement joins TRBV2 to TRBJ1-2; D perhaps matches TRBD1 (5 bases). The CDR3 is 13 amino acids. With 4 bases removed from V and 6 bases from J, the gap between germline ends came to 12 bases. Germline CDR1 is SNHLY and CDR2 is FYNNEI. The DNA of the CDR3 is TGTGCCAGCAGTGTGCTGGGGCGAAATGGCTACACCTTC. Translation: CASSVLGRNGYTF. Drawing the rest from reference TRBV2 and TRBJ1-2, the complete variable domain is EPEVTQTPSHQVTQMGQEVILRCVPISNHLYFYWYRQILGQKVEFLVSFYNNEISEKSEIFDDQFSVERPDGSNFTLKIRSTKLEDSAMYFCASSVLGRNGYTFGSGTRLTVV.

This chain joins TRBV6-5 and TRBJ2-7; 8 bases fit TRBD2. V trimming: 6 bases; J trimming: 2 bases; junction bases outside the gene matches: 9. CDR1 and CDR2 (germline): MNHEY, SVGAGI. The CDR3 length is 15 residues. CDR3 loop: CASSQGAGDPYEQYF. The CDR3 DNA reads TGTGCCAGCAGCCAGGGAGCGGGAGATCCCTACGAGCAGTACTTC.

This clone was observed a few times. The chain employs TRBV6-5 and TRBJ2-1; 9 nucleotides match TRBD2. The ends lost 8 bases at V and 9 bases at J; junction bases unmatched: 11. The germline gives CDR1 MNHEY, CDR2 SVGAGI. The CDR3 has 14 residues. This CDR3 is CASRPAGGPGEQFF. Written as DNA, the CDR3 is TGTGCCAGCCGTCCGGCGGGGGGGCCTGGTGAGCAGTTCTTC.

The chain links TRBV13 to TRBJ1-1, with D maybe TRBD1 (5 bases). CDR3 length equals 13 residues. Trimming removed 3 bases at V and 0 bases at J, with 5 bases between. The germline CDR1 and CDR2 sequences are PRHDT and FYEKMQ (reference sequence). CDR3: CASSLTVNTEAFF. In DNA, the CDR3 is TGTGCCAGCAGCTTGACAGTGAACACTGAAGCTTTCTTT.

The rearrangement links TRBV7-2 to TRBJ2-3; D perhaps matches TRBD2 (6 bases). CDR3 size: 15 residues. V was clipped by 3 bases and J by 1 base, with 11 bases between them. From germline, CDR1 is SGHTA and CDR2 FQGNSA. Here the CDR3 DNA reads TGTGCCAGCAGCTTCGGCGGGACCCGCACAGATACGCAGTATTTT. Its translation: CASSFGGTRTDTQYF.

This clone was detected once. The rearrangement links TRBV9 to TRBJ1-1, with 8 bases lining up with TRBD1. Germline V CDR1 and CDR2: SGDLS, YYNGEE. This CDR3 is 17 amino acids long. J gave up 0 bases and V 0 bases, and 7 bases lay outside the gene matches. The DNA for the CDR3 is TGTGCCAGCAGCGTAGAGGGGGACAGGACGATGAACACTGAAGCTTTCTTT. Its translation: CASSVEGDRTMNTEAFF.

This clone was seen only once. The gene calls are TRBV7-6 and TRBJ1-2; D possibly corresponds to TRBD1 (6 bases). CDR1 is SGHVS and CDR2 is FNYEAQ in the germline V gene. The CDR3 extends over 16 amino acids. V shed 0 bases and J shed 0 bases, with 11 bases lying between them. CDR3 region: CASSLAAGATNYGYTF. The CDR3 nucleotides are TGTGCCAGCAGCTTAGCTGCGGGGGCGACTAACTATGGCTACACCTTC.

Here the CDR3 reads CASSSRLVLPDTQYF. For the CDR3, the DNA is TGTGCCAGCAGCTCTCGACTAGTTCTCCCAGATACGCAGTATTTT. The chain combines TRBV11-3 with TRBJ2-3; D may be TRBD2 (6 bases). Germline lookup yields CDR1 SGHNT and CDR2 YENEEA. V was trimmed by 4 bases and J by 4 bases, leaving 15 bases between them. The CDR3 length is 15 residues. Full variable domain (missing parts from reference TRBV11-3 and TRBJ2-3): EAGVVQSPRYKIIEKKQPVAFWCNPISGHNTLYWYLQNLGQGPELLIRYENEEAVDDSQLPKDRFSAERLKGVDSTLKIQPAELGDSAVYLCASSSRLVLPDTQYFGPGTRLTVL.

V is TRBV6-1 and J is TRBJ2-3; TRBD2 matches at 14 bases. CDR1 and CDR2 (germline): MNHNS, SASEGT. This CDR3 is 16 amino acids long. The J segment lost 1 base and the V segment lost 4 bases, leaving 1 base of the junction unmatched. The CDR3 loop reads CASSGGLAGGTDTQYF. The CDR3 nucleotides are TGTGCCAGCAGTGGGGGACTAGCGGGGGGCACAGATACGCAGTATTTT.

The chain couples TRBV7-9 to TRBJ2-1, with 10 bases matching TRBD2. Trimming removed 10 bases from V and 3 bases from J; junction bases left unmatched: 3. This CDR3 has 13 residues. Germline V gives CDR1 SEHNR, CDR2 FQNEAQ (reference sequence). As DNA, the CDR3 is TGTGCCACCACTAGCGGGAACTACAATGAGCAGTTCTTC. It yields the protein CATTSGNYNEQFF.

This chain connects TRBV2 to TRBJ2-2; D may be TRBD2 (5 bases). V was trimmed by 5 bases and J by 7 bases, leaving 14 bases between them. Germline lookup yields CDR1 SNHLY and CDR2 FYNNEI. The length of the CDR3 is 14 residues. CDR3 nucleotides: TGTGCCAGCAGTAGGAGGCCCTCAGTCGGGGAGCTGTTTTTT. It is translated as CASSRRPSVGELFF.

The V gene is TRBV6-1, the J gene TRBJ1-2, with D possibly matching TRBD1 (6 bases). V lost 1 base, J lost 4 bases, and 13 bases lay in between. The CDR3 is 15 residues long. Germline loops: CDR1 MNHNS, CDR2 SASEGT. The CDR3 coding sequence is TGTGCCAGCAGTGAAGAACAGGGAATATTCTATGGCTACACCTTC. Amino acids: CASSEEQGIFYGYTF.

This clone was seen only once. The chain carries TRBV2 and TRBJ1-5; the match to TRBD1 covers 8 bases. The CDR3 contains 15 residues. Germline V lookup: CDR1 SNHLY, CDR2 FYNNEI. V shed 6 bases and J 0 bases; nucleotides not matched to a gene: 4. CDR3 bases: TGTGCCAGCAGCGACGGACAGGGTAGCAATCAGCCCCAGCATTTT. This translates into CASSDGQGSNQPQHF.

The gene calls are TRBV6-8 and TRBJ2-7, with D possibly being TRBD1 (5 bases). Between the trimmed V and J ends, which lost 10 bases and 0 bases, there was a span of 25 bases. Looked up from germline, CDR1 is MNHGY and CDR2 is SAAAGT. This CDR3 has 17 amino acids. The CDR3 loop is CATKVGQKSSSSYEQYF. CDR3 coding DNA: TGTGCCACCAAAGTGGGGCAGAAGTCATCTTCCTCCTACGAGCAGTACTTC.

The V and J genes are TRBV6-6 and TRBJ1-3, with a possible D match to TRBD1 (6 bases). The germline gives CDR1 MNHNY, CDR2 SVGAGI (reference sequence). CDR3 size: 15 residues. Trimming took 5 bases from V and 3 from J, leaving 14 bases between them. Here the CDR3 reads CASSKQGSGGNTIYF. The CDR3 bases are TGTGCCAGCAGTAAACAGGGCTCGGGTGGAAACACCATATATTTT.